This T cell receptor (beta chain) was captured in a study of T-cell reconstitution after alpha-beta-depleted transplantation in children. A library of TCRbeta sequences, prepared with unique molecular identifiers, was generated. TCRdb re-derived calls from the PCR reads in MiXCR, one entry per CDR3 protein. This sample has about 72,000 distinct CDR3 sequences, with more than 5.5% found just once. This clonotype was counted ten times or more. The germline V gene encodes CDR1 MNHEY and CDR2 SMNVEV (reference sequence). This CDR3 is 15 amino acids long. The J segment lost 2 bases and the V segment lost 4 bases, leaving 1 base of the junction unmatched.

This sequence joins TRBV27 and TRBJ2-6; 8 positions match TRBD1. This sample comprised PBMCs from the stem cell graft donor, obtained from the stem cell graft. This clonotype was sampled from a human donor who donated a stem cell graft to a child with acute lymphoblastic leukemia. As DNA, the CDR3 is TGTGCCAGCAGTTCGACAGGGGCTGGGGCCAACGTCCTGACTTTC. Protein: CASSSTGAGANVLTF.